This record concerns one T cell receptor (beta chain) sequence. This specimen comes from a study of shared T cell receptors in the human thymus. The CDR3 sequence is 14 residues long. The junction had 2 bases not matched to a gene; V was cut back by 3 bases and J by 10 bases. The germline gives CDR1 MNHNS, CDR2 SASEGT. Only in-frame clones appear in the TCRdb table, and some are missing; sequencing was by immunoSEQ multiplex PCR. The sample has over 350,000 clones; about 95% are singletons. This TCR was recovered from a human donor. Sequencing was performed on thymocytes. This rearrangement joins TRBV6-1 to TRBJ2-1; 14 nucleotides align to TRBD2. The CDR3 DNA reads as TGTGCCAGCAGTGAGAGACTAGCGGGAGGGGAGCAGTTCTTC. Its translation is CASSERLAGGEQFF.